Listed below are T cell receptor beta chains from one sample, sequenced in a study of CD8+CD57+ T cells in acquired aplastic anemia. TCRdb ran MiXCR on the reads and lists one entry per CDR3 protein. The sample lists under 250,000 distinct CDR3 sequences; 34% were seen once. Specimen: sorted CD4+, CD8+, or CD8+CD57+ T cells (not recorded which) from PBMCs. All receptors derive from a human donor in good health, serving as a control. The CDR3 runs from the conserved cysteine through the conserved F or W. D genes are given only for firm matches. Expanded clones are given a class, and other clones once, few, many or no size at all.

>few|-|TRBV3-1|TRBJ2-7
TGTGCCAGCAGCCAAGATGGCCCGGTGGGGCATATCTACGAGCAGTACTTC
CASSQDGPVGHIYEQYF
>-|TRBD1|TRBV2|TRBJ2-3
TGTGCCAGCAGCCGCATCGACAGGGAGGATACGCAGTATTTT
CASSRIDREDTQYF
>many|-|TRBV2|TRBJ2-3
TGTTCTTTGGGAAGGGGAATTCCTAGCACAGATACGCAGTATTTT
CSLGRGIPSTDTQYF
>few|TRBD1|TRBV2|TRBJ1-3
TGTGCCAGCAGACTGACGACAGGGACTGGAAACACCATATATTTT
CASRLTTGTGNTIYF
>few|TRBD2|TRBV12-3/TRBV12-4|TRBJ2-1
TGTGCCAGCAGGTCATGGCTAGCGGCAAACAATGAGCAGTTCTTC
CASRSWLAANNEQFF
>many|-|TRBV6-1|TRBJ2-3
TGTGCCAGTGCGCGGGGTGACGGCACAGATACGCAGTATTTT
CASARGDGTDTQYF
>-|-|TRBV6-5|TRBJ2-7
TGCGCCAGCAGTTACGAGGACGGGTACGAGCAGTACTTC
CASSYEDGYEQYF
>few|-|TRBV5-1|TRBJ1-1
TGCGCCAGCAGCCACCCTAAGGAGGGGCTCACTGAAGCTTTCTTT
CASSHPKEGLTEAFF
>-|-|TRBV30|TRBJ2-7
TGTGCCTGGAGTCCACTGGATGCCCTCTACGAGCAGTACTTC
CAWSPLDALYEQYF
>many|TRBD1|TRBV12-3/TRBV12-4|TRBJ1-1
TGTGCCAGCAGTTTCAACAGGGGGAACACTGAAGCTTTCTTT
CASSFNRGNTEAFF
>-|-|TRBV20-1|TRBJ2-2
TGCAGTGCTAGGGGCAGGGGGGACGGGGAGCTGTTTTTT
CSARGRGDGELFF
>-|-|TRBV29-1|TRBJ2-7
TGCAGCGTTGAAGAGGCAGGGTCTATGGGGGAGCAGTACTTC
CSVEEAGSMGEQYF
>-|-|TRBV7-2|TRBJ1-2
TGTGCCAGCAGGCCATCCGGGGGTAACTATGGCTACACCTTC
CASRPSGGNYGYTF
>-|-|TRBV10-3|TRBJ1-2
TGTGCCATCAGTGAGTCGGGACCGATCTATGGCTACACCTTC
CAISESGPIYGYTF
>many|-|TRBV2|TRBJ1-4
TGTGCCAGCAGTGACGGAGGAACAACTAATGAAAAACTGTTTTTT
CASSDGGTTNEKLFF
>many|-|TRBV7-3|TRBJ2-1
TGTGCCAGCAGCTTAACTACCGTTGCCGGGAACAATGAGCAGTTCTTC
CASSLTTVAGNNEQFF
>many|TRBD1|TRBV20-1|TRBJ2-2
TGCAGTGGACAGGGACAGGGAAGCGGGGAGCTGTTTTTT
CSGQGQGSGELFF
>-|TRBD1|TRBV20-1|TRBJ1-4
TGCAGTGCTAGGCCGGGACAGCGACCGGAAAAACTGTTTTTT
CSARPGQRPEKLFF
>many|-|TRBV10-1|TRBJ2-5
TGCGCCAGCAGTGACACAGGGAGGGAAGAGACCCAGTACTTC
CASSDTGREETQYF
>few|TRBD2|TRBV5-1|TRBJ2-3
TGCGCCAGCAGCCCAACTAGCGGGAGGGCCCCAAGCACAGATACGCAGTATTTT
CASSPTSGRAPSTDTQYF
>-|-|TRBV2|TRBJ1-2
TGTGCCGGGAGGGGGGCGAGCTCCTACACCTTC
CAGRGASSYTF
>many|-|TRBV2|TRBJ1-6
TGTGCCAGCAGTAAGACACTTTTCTCCCAGGGGCGCCGATCACCCCTCCACTTT
CASSKTLFSQGRRSPLHF
>few|-|TRBV6-1|TRBJ2-2
TGTGCCAGCAGTGCCTCAGCGAACACCGGGGAGCTGTTTTTT
CASSASANTGELFF
>-|-|TRBV27|TRBJ2-2
TGTGCTTCCGGGAGAGACACCGGGGAGCTGTTTTTT
CASGRDTGELFF
>many|-|TRBV7-6|TRBJ1-1
TGTGCCAGCAGCCCAAATGGCATGAACACTGAAGCTTTCTTT
CASSPNGMNTEAFF
>-|-|TRBV4-1|TRBJ1-4
TGCGCCAGCAGCCAAGGACAGGAATGGAATGGAAAACTGTTTTTT
CASSQGQEWNGKLFF
>once|-|TRBV7-9|TRBJ1-5
TGTGCCAGCAGCTTAGGGTCAACTAATCAGCCCCAGCATTTT
CASSLGSTNQPQHF
>-|-|TRBV6-1|TRBJ1-2
TGTGCCAGCAGTCCCGGGGCAGGGAATGGCTACACCTTC
CASSPGAGNGYTF
>few|-|TRBV6-1|TRBJ1-1
TGTGCCAGCAGTGTAATTTACAGCGCTGAAGCTTTCTTT
CASSVIYSAEAFF
>few|TRBD1|TRBV7-9|TRBJ2-7
TGTGCCAGCAGCCCACCCGGGACAGGGACCTACGAGCAGTACTTC
CASSPPGTGTYEQYF
>few|-|TRBV3-1|TRBJ2-7
TGTGCCAGCAGTCAAATCCACGAGCAGTACTTC
CASSQIHEQYF
>once|TRBD2|TRBV7-3|TRBJ2-3
TGTGCCAGCAGCTTTCTTAGCGGGAGGTACACAGATACGCAGTATTTT
CASSFLSGRYTDTQYF
>-|-|TRBV3-1|TRBJ1-6
TGTGCCAGCAGCCAAGATGGGATGGGGTTGGGAGGTCCCTATTCACCCCTCCACTTT
CASSQDGMGLGGPYSPLHF
>-|TRBD1|TRBV19|TRBJ1-2
TGTGCCAGTAGTAAGACCGGGACAGGCCCTCCAAGCTACACCTTC
CASSKTGTGPPSYTF
>few|-|TRBV6-1|TRBJ1-2
TGTGCCAGCAGTGAACGCAGTCTACCCCGGGACTATGGCTACACCTTC
CASSERSLPRDYGYTF
>few|-|TRBV6-5|TRBJ1-5
TGTGCCAGCAGTTACTCCTCTCCATCCGAGCAGCCCCAGCATTTT
CASSYSSPSEQPQHF